One sample yielded the 10 T cell receptor beta chains listed below, sequenced in a study of blood T cells in healthy people across ages. The second PCR ran about 6 to 12 cycles with a sample-barcoded 5' primer and J-beta primers. Using its own MiXCR run on the 5' RACE reads, TCRdb lists one record per CDR3 protein. The data contain about 1.4 million distinct CDR3 sequences, approximately 63% of them singletons. Sample: blood. Receptors were obtained from a man between 18 and 35 years old in good health.

The chain combines TRBV6-5 with TRBJ2-7; D not resolved. This CDR3 is built from 13 residues. The germline V and J ends were trimmed by 3 bases and 0 bases, with 6 bases remaining between them. The germline CDR1 and CDR2 sequences are MNHEY and SVGAGI. The CDR3 DNA is TGTGCCAGCAGTTATTACTACTCCTACGAGCAGTACTTC. Translating it yields CASSYYYSYEQYF.

The chain employs TRBV12-3 or TRBV12-4 and TRBJ2-3; tentatively, D is TRBD2 (6 bases). There are 12 residues in the CDR3. Here the CDR3 reads CAASLGGDTQYF. The CDR3 DNA reads TGTGCAGCCAGCCTGGGAGGAGATACGCAGTATTTT.

The chain recombines TRBV11-2 with TRBJ2-5; 10 nucleotides line up with TRBD2. V dropped 6 bases and J dropped 2; count of bases not matched to a gene: 6. The germline CDR1 and CDR2 sequences are SGHAT and FQNNGV. The CDR3 runs 15 residues. The DNA for the CDR3 is TGTGCCAGCAGACGGGGACTAGCGCCACAAGAGACCCAGTACTTC. Protein product: CASRRGLAPQETQYF.

The V call is TRBV6-2 or TRBV6-3, the J call TRBJ1-4; D is unresolved. Germline loops: CDR1 MNHEY, CDR2 SVGEGT. There are 16 residues in the CDR3. Trimming cost V 3 bases and J 0 bases, with 11 bases left between them. CDR3 coding DNA: TGTGCCAGCAGTTATCTCGGACGCGCAACTAATGAAAAACTGTTTTTT. Translating gives CASSYLGRATNEKLFF.

The genes are TRBV6-6 and TRBJ2-7, with 8 bases lining up with TRBD1. This CDR3 is 15 amino acids long. The ends lost 0 bases at V and 5 bases at J; junction bases unmatched: 6. CDR1 and CDR2 (germline): MNHNY, SVGAGI (reference sequence). CDR3 in DNA: TGTGCCAGCAGTTACTCCGTACAGGGGGTGGACGAGCAGTACTTC. Its translation: CASSYSVQGVDEQYF.

The chain carries TRBV11-2 and TRBJ2-1; D perhaps matches TRBD2 (6 bases). CDR1 and CDR2 from the germline V gene are SGHAT and FQNNGV. Between the trimmed V and J ends, which lost 5 bases and 0 bases, there was a span of 14 bases. This CDR3 is built from 16 residues. The CDR3 protein is CASSLLRGSSYNEQFF. CDR3 DNA sequence: TGTGCCAGCAGCCTCCTCCGGGGGAGCTCCTACAATGAGCAGTTCTTC. The entire variable domain, with the rest obtained from reference TRBV11-2 and TRBJ2-1, is as follows: EAGVAQSPRYKIIEKRQSVAFWCNPISGHATLYWYQQILGQGPKLLIQFQNNGVVDDSQLPKDRFSAERLKGVDSTLKIQPAKLEDSAVYLCASSLLRGSSYNEQFFGPGTRLTVL.

V usage is TRBV4-1 and J usage is TRBJ2-7; D is ambiguous. CDR3 length equals 14 residues. The V end lost 3 bases, the J end lost 6 bases, and 15 bases lay between the germline ends. Germline CDR1 MGHRA, CDR2 YSYEKL. CDR3 region: CASSHLASSLEQYF. The CDR3 coding sequence is TGCGCCAGCAGCCATCTCGCTTCTTCCCTCGAGCAGTACTTC.

The V gene is TRBV5-1, the J gene TRBJ2-7, with a tentative D call TRBD2 (5 bases). The germline gives CDR1 SGHRS, CDR2 YFSETQ. This CDR3 has 13 residues. V was clipped by 1 base and J by 7 bases, with 12 bases between them. The chain's CDR3 is CASSLIGVDEQYF. CDR3 coding DNA: TGCGCCAGCAGCTTGATCGGGGTCGATGAGCAGTACTTC.

About this clonotype itself: One end of the junction fails to match germline, which may point to a read error. The chain has TRBV12-5 and TRBJ2-7; D perhaps matches TRBD1 (6 bases). The CDR3 spans 13 residues. The V gene's germline CDR1 is LGHNT and CDR2 FRNRAP. The CDR3 region is CAGGSPRGSEQYF. The CDR3 nucleotides read TGTGCTGGTGGTTCACCCAGGGGCTCCGAGCAGTACTTC.

This clonotype was counted between two and nine times. The J gene is TRBJ2-1, the V gene TRBV29-1, with D possibly TRBD1 on 8 matching bases. CDR3 length equals 18 residues. Germline CDR1 reads SQVTM; CDR2 reads ANQGSEA. With 6 bases removed from V and 4 bases from J, the gap between germline ends came to 28 bases. The CDR3 sequence is CSVQGVISGPELYNEQFF. The CDR3 coding sequence is TGCAGCGTACAGGGGGTAATTAGCGGGCCAGAGTTATACAATGAGCAGTTCTTC.